This entry features one T cell receptor (beta chain) sequence. Using immunoSEQ multiplex PCR, the repertoire was profiled, and TCRdb retains in-frame clones only, with some absent. In the table there are 140,000 or so clones, just under 85% of which are singletons. This sample is part of a study of blood T cell repertoires in COVID-19. From germline, CDR1 is MDHEN and CDR2 SYDVKM. V lost 4 bases, J lost 4 bases, and 23 bases lay in between. The CDR3 runs to 19 residues. The sample was PBMCs or T cells enriched from blood (not recorded which). The chain carries TRBV28 and TRBJ2-6, with a weak D call TRBD1 (6 bases). The sequence was obtained from a woman aged 40 to 49 who had recovered from COVID-19. This CDR3 is CASSSLVQGAFRGANVLTF. The CDR3 DNA follows: TGTGCCAGCAGTTCCCTAGTACAGGGAGCCTTTCGGGGGGCCAACGTCCTGACTTTC.